This T cell receptor (beta chain) was sequenced in a study of PD-1 blockade in classical Hodgkin lymphoma. Points from the study as a whole: Nivolumab initiated under 1 year post-ASCT led to patient exclusion. By cycle point C4D1, TCR diversity had risen significantly in CD4+ cells (but not CD8+ cells). Whatever underlies the repertoire differences (possibly disease activity or prior therapy) remains undefined.

CDR1 and CDR2 from the germline V gene are ENHRY and SYGVKD. Trimming shortened V by 10 bases and J by 5 bases, and 11 bases separated the two germline ends. CDR3 size: 11 residues. A word on this clone: No antigen is known for it.

The assay was immunoSEQ multiplex PCR, and TCRdb's table has in-frame clones only and misses some. Here the sample spans about 23,000 clones, roughly 80% being singletons. After autologous stem cell transplantation all patients relapsed, and prior brentuximab vedotin exposure differed between cohorts. When best responses were assessed, they were complete response, partial response or progressive disease. This sequence was found in a human donor with classical Hodgkin lymphoma. This material consisted of peripheral blood mononuclear cells (PBMCs), taken before the second cycle of nivolumab. V is TRBV10-3 and J is TRBJ1-2, with D tentatively TRBD1 (6 bases). The CDR3 protein is CATEQGYGYTF. For the CDR3, the DNA is TGTGCCACCGAACAGGGATATGGCTACACCTTC.